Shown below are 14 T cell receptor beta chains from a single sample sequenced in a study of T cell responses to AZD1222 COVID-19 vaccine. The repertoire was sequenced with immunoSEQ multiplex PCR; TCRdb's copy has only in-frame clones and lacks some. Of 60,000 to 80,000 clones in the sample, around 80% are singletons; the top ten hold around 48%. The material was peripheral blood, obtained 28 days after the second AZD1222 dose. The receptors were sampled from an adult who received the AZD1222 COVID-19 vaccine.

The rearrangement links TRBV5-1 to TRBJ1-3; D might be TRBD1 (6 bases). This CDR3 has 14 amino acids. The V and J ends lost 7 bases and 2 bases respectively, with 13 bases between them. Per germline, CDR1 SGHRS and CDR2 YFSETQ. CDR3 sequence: CASRRTATGNTIYF. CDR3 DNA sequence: TGCGCCAGCCGCAGGACAGCCACTGGAAACACCATATATTTT. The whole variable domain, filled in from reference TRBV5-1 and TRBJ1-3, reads KAGVTQTPRYLIKTRGQQVTLSCSPISGHRSVSWYQQTPGQGLQFLFEYFSETQRNKGNFPGRFSGRQFSNSRSEMNVSTLELGDSALYLCASRRTATGNTIYFGEGSWLTVV.

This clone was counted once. CDR3 region: CASRPSKNYEQYF. In DNA form, the CDR3 reads TGCGCCAGCAGACCGAGTAAGAACTACGAGCAGTACTTC. The chain is built from TRBV10-1 and TRBJ2-7, with no clear D. The CDR3 covers 13 residues. Germline V gives CDR1 WNHNN, CDR2 SYGVQD (reference sequence). Between the trimmed V and J ends, which lost 6 bases and 3 bases, there was a span of 12 bases.

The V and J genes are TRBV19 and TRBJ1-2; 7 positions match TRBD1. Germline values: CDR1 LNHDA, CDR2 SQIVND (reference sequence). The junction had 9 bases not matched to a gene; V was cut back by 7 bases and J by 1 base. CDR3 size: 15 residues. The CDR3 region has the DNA TGTGCCAGTATCCCGACCGGGACAGATAACTATGGCTACACCTTC. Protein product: CASIPTGTDNYGYTF.

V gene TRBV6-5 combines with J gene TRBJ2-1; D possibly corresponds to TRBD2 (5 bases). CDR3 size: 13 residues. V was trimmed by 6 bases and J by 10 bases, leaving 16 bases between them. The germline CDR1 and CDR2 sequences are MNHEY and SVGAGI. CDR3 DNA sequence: TGTGCCAGCAGCATCGTAGGGAGTGAGGAGCAGTTCTTC. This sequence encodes CASSIVGSEEQFF.

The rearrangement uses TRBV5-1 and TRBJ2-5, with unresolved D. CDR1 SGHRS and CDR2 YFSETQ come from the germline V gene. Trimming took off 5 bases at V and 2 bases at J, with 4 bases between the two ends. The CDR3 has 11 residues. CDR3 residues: CASSEQETQYF. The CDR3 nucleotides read TGCGCCAGCAGTGAACAAGAGACCCAGTACTTC. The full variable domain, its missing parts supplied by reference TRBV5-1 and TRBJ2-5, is KAGVTQTPRYLIKTRGQQVTLSCSPISGHRSVSWYQQTPGQGLQFLFEYFSETQRNKGNFPGRFSGRQFSNSRSEMNVSTLELGDSALYLCASSEQETQYFGPGTRLLVL.

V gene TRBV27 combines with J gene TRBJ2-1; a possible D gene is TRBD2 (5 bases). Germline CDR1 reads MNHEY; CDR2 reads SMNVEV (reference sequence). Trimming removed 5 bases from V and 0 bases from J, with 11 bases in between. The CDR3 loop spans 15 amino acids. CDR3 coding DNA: TGTGCCAGCAGTATGGCGGGCAGCTCCTACAATGAGCAGTTCTTC. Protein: CASSMAGSSYNEQFF.

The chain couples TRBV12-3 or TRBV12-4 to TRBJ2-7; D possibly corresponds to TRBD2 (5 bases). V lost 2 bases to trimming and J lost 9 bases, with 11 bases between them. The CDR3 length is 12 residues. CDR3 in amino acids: CASSLSVSGQYF. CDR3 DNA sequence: TGTGCCAGCAGTTTATCGGTCAGCGGGCAGTACTTC.

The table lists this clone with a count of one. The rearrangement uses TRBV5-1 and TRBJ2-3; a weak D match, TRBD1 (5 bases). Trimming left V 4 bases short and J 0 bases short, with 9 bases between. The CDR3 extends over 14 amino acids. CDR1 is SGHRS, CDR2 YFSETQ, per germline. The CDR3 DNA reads TGCGCCAGCAGCACCTACAGGAGCACAGATACGCAGTATTTT. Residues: CASSTYRSTDTQYF.

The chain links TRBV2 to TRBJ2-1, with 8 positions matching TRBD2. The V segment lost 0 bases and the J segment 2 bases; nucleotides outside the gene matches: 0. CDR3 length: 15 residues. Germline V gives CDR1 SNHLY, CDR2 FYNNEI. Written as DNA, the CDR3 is TGTGCCAGCAGTGAAGCGCGGGGGGCCTACAATGAGCAGTTCTTC. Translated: CASSEARGAYNEQFF. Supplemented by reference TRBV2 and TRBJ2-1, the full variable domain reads EPEVTQTPSHQVTQMGQEVILRCVPISNHLYFYWYRQILGQKVEFLVSFYNNEISEKSEIFDDQFSVERPDGSNFTLKIRSTKLEDSAMYFCASSEARGAYNEQFFGPGTRLTVL.

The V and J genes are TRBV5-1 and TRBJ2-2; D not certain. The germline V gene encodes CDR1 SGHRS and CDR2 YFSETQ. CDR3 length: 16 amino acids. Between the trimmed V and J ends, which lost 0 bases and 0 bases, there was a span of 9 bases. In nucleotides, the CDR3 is TGCGCCAGCAGCTTGGTGGCCGGCGCGAACACCGGGGAGCTGTTTTTT. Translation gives CASSLVAGANTGELFF.

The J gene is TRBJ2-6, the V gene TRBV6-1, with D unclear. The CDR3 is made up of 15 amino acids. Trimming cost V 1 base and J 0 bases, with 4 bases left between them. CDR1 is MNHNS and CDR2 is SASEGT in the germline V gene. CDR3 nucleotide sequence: TGTGCCAGCAGTGAAGGGCGCTCTGGGGCCAACGTCCTGACTTTC. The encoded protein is CASSEGRSGANVLTF.

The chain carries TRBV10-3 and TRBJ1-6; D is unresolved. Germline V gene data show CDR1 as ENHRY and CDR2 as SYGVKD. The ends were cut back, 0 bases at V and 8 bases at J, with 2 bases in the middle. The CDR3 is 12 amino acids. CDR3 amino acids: CAISESDSPLHF. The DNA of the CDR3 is TGTGCCATCAGTGAGTCGGATTCACCCCTCCACTTT.

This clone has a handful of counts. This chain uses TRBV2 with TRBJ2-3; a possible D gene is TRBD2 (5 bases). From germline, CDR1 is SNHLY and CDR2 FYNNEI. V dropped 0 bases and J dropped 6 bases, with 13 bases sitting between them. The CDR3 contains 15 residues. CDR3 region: CASSEAAEWRDTQYF. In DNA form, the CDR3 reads TGTGCCAGCAGTGAAGCGGCGGAGTGGAGGGATACGCAGTATTTT.

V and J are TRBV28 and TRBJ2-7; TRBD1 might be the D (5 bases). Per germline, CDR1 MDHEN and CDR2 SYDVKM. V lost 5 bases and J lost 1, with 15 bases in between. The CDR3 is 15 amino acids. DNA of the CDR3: TGTGCCAGCAGTCCATGGGCTGACAGTTCCTACGAGCAGTACTTC. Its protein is CASSPWADSSYEQYF.